This TCR beta chain was documented in a study of shared clonotypes between healthy human individuals. Study-wide results and caveats: Clonotypes shared by all four donors outscored non-shared clonotypes in generation probability. Among several donors, around 5% of naive CD4 clonotypes were found in common.

Regarding this clone: Its antigen is currently unknown.

Some 30,000 T cell genomes, or 200 to 250 ng DNA, went into the sorted-subset replicate PCRs. In the authors' workflow: For the immunoSEQ data, sequences were junction-only without quality scores, so filtering differed. Libraries were prepared by immunoSEQ multiplex PCR; TCRdb keeps only in-frame clonotypes and omits some of them. From that table come the V and J calls and clone size; the DNA was used to work out D and trimming. The sample lists over 850,000 clones, about four fifths seen once, with 0.52% in the top ten. Sequencing was carried out using memory CD4+ T cells from PBMCs. Subset reported: CD45RA-negative fraction. The sequence came from a young man in good health. Some clones in this sample may be carry-over from other donors' samples.

CDR3 nucleotide sequence: TGTGCCAGCAACGGGGGGCTTAGCACAGATACGCAGTATTTT. This codes for CASNGGLSTDTQYF. V gene TRBV28 combines with J gene TRBJ2-3; D is perhaps TRBD2 (7 bases). V was cut by 7 bases and J by 0 bases, with 11 bases left in between. This CDR3 has 14 amino acids. Germline CDR1 reads MDHEN; CDR2 reads SYDVKM.